This TCR beta chain derives from a study of technical replicates of blood from four donors. Clones were sequenced by immunoSEQ multiplex PCR, and TCRdb holds only the in-frame ones, with some missing. The sample carries about 81,000 clones, roughly 77% recorded once. The CDR3 loop spans 13 amino acids. CDR1 SNHLY and CDR2 FYNNEI come from the germline V gene. V lost 6 bases and J lost 2; bases outside the gene matches: 3. There are a few counts of this clone. Material: PBMCs. The receptor was derived from a human donor in good health. Some clones in this sample may be carry-over from other donors' samples. The V gene is TRBV2, the J gene TRBJ2-7; 8 bases agree with TRBD1. CDR3 coding DNA: TGTGCCAGCAGGACAGGGGCCACCTACGAGCAGTACTTC. Its translation is CASRTGATYEQYF.